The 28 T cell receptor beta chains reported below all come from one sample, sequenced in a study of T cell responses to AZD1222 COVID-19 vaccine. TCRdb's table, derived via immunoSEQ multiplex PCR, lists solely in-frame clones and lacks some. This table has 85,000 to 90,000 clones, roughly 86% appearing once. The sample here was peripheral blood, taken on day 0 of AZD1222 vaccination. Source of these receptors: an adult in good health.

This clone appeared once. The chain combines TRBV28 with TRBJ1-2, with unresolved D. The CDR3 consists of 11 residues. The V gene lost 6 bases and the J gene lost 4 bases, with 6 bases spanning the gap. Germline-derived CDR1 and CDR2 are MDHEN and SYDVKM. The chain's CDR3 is CASSWGYGYTF. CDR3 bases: TGTGCCAGCAGCTGGGGCTATGGCTACACCTTC.

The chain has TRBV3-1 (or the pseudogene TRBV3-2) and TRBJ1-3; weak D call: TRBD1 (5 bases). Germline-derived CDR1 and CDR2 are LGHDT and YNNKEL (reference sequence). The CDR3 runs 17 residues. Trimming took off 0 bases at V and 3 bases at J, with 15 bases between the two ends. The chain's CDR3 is CASSQDPTGAHGNTIYF. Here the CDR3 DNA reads TGTGCCAGCAGCCAAGATCCTACAGGAGCCCATGGAAACACCATATATTTT.

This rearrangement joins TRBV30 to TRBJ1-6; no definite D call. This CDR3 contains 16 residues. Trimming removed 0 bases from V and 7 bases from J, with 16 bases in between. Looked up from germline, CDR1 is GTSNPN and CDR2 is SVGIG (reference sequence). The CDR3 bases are TGTGCCTGGAGTGTGGCGATAGGCCGTCGAAATTCACCCCTCCACTTT. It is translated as CAWSVAIGRRNSPLHF.

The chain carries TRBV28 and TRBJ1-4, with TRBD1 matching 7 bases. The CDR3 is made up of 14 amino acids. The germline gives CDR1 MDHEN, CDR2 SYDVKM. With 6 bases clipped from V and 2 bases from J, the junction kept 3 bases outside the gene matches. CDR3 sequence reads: CASSPGQTNEKLFF. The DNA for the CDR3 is TGTGCCAGCAGCCCGGGACAGACTAATGAAAAACTGTTTTTT.

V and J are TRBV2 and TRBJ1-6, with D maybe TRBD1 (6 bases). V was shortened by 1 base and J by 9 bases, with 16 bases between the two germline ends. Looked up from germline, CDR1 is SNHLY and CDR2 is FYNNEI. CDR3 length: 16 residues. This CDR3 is CASSEGLGQLGSPLHF. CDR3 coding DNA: TGTGCCAGCAGTGAAGGGCTGGGACAATTGGGTTCACCCCTCCACTTT.

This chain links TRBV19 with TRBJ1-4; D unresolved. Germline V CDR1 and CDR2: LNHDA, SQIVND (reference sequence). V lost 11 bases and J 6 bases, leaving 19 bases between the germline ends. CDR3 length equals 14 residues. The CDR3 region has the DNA TGTGCCGTGAGTGTTAAGTCTAGAGATGAAAAACTGTTTTTT. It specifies CAVSVKSRDEKLFF.

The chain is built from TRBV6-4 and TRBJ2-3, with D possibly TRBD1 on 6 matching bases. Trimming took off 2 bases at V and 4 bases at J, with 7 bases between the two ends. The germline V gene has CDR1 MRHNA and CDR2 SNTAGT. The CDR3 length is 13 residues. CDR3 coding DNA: TGTGCCAGCAGTGACGGGGGCGCAGATACGCAGTATTTT. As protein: CASSDGGADTQYF.

For the CDR3, the DNA is TGTGCCAGCTCATCCGGGACAGGGACTAATTCACCCCTCCACTTT. This gives the protein CASSSGTGTNSPLHF. This chain joins TRBV18 and TRBJ1-6; 9 bases line up with TRBD1. Germline V CDR1 and CDR2: KGHSH, LQKENI. Germline trimming cut 5 bases from V and 6 bases from J; bases unmatched to any gene: 5. The CDR3 has 15 amino acids. Full variable domain (remainder filled in from reference TRBV18 and TRBJ1-6): NAGVMQNPRHLVRRRGQEARLRCSPMKGHSHVYWYRQLPEEGLKFMVYLQKENIIDESGMPKERFSAEFPKEGPSILRIQQVVRGDSAAYFCASSSGTGTNSPLHFGNGTRLTVT.

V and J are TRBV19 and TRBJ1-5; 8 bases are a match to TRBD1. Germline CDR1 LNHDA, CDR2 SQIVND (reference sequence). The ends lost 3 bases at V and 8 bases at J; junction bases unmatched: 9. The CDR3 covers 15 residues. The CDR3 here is CASSILRTGPEPQHF. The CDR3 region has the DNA TGTGCCAGTAGTATCCTCCGGACAGGGCCTGAGCCCCAGCATTTT.

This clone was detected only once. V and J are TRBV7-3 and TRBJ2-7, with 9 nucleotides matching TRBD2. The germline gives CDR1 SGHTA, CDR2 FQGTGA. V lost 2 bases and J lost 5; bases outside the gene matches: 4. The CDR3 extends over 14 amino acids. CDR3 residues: CASSLGIAGDEQYF. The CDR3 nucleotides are TGTGCCAGCAGCTTAGGTATAGCGGGAGACGAGCAGTACTTC. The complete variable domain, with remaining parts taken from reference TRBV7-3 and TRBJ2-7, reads GAGVSQTPSNKVTEKGKYVELRCDPISGHTALYWYRQSLGQGPEFLIYFQGTGAADDSGLPNDRFFAVRPEGSVSTLKIQRTERGDSAVYLCASSLGIAGDEQYFGPGTRLTVT.

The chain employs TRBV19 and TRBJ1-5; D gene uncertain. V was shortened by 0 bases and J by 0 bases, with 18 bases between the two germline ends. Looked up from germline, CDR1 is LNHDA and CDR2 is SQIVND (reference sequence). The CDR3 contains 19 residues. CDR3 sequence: CASSIDRAGFRSSNQPQHF. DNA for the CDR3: TGTGCCAGTAGTATAGATCGGGCGGGATTTCGGAGTAGCAATCAGCCCCAGCATTTT.

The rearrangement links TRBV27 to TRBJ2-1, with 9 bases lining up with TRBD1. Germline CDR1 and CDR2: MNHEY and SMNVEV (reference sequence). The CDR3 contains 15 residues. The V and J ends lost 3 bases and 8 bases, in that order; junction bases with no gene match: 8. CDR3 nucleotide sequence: TGTGCCAGCAGTTTGGGGACAGGGACATTTGATGAGCAGTTCTTC. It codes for CASSLGTGTFDEQFF.

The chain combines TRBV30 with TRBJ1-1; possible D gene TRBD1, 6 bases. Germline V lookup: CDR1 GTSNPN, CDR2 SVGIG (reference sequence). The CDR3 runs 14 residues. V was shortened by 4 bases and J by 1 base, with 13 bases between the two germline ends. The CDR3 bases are TGTGCCTGGAACACCCCAGGGGAGAACACTGAAGCTTTCTTT. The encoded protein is CAWNTPGENTEAFF.

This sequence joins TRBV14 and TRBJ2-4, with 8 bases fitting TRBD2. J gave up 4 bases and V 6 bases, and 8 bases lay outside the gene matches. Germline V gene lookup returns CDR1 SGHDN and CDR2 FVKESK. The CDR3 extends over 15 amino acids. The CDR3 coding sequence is TGTGCCAGCAGTATCAGCGGGAGCCTTAAAAACATTCAGTACTTC. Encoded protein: CASSISGSLKNIQYF.

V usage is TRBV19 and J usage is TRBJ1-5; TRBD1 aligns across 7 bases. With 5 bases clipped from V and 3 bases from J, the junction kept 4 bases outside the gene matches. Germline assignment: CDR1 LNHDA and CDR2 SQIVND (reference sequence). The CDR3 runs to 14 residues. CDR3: CASSPGQFNQPQHF. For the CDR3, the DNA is TGTGCCAGTAGTCCGGGACAGTTCAATCAGCCCCAGCATTTT.

The CDR3 region is CASRFFVGGTDTQYF. In nucleotides, the CDR3 is TGCGCCAGCCGTTTCTTCGTGGGGGGCACAGATACGCAGTATTTT. The V and J genes are TRBV5-1 and TRBJ2-3; D assignment may be TRBD1 or TRBD2 (5 bases each). CDR1 and CDR2 (germline): SGHRS, YFSETQ. The CDR3 is 15 amino acids. V was shortened by 7 bases and J by 1 base, with 16 bases between the two germline ends. The entire variable domain, with the rest obtained from reference TRBV5-1 and TRBJ2-3, is as follows: KAGVTQTPRYLIKTRGQQVTLSCSPISGHRSVSWYQQTPGQGLQFLFEYFSETQRNKGNFPGRFSGRQFSNSRSEMNVSTLELGDSALYLCASRFFVGGTDTQYFGPGTRLTVL.

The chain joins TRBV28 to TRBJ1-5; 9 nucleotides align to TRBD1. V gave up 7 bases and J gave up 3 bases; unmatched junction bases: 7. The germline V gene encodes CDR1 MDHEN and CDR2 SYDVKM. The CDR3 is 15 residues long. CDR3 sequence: CASIPGTGNNQPQHF. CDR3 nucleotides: TGTGCCAGCATCCCTGGGACAGGGAACAATCAGCCCCAGCATTTT. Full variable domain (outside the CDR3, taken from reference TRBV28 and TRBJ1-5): DVKVTQSSRYLVKRTGEKVFLECVQDMDHENMFWYRQDPGLGLRLIYFSYDVKMKEKGDIPEGYSVSREKKERFSLILESASTNQTSMYLCASIPGTGNNQPQHFGDGTRLSIL.

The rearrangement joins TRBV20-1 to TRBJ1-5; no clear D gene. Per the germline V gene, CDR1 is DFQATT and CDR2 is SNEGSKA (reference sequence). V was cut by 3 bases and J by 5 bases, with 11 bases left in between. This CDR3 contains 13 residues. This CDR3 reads CSASSGSDQPQHF. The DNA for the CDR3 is TGCAGTGCTAGTTCAGGATCGGATCAGCCCCAGCATTTT.

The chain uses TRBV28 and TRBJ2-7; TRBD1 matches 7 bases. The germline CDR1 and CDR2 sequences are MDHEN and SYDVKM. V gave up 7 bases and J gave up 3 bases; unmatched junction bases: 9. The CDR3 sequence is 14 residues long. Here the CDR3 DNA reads TGTGCCAGCACCTCCGGGACAGCCTTCTACGAGCAGTACTTC. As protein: CASTSGTAFYEQYF.

This CDR3 is CSAHGVDTQYF. The CDR3 DNA is TGCAGTGCTCATGGAGTGGATACGCAGTATTTT. The chain recombines TRBV20-1 with TRBJ2-3; no firm D call. CDR1 DFQATT and CDR2 SNEGSKA come from the germline V gene (reference sequence). CDR3 length equals 11 residues. V was cut by 5 bases and J by 6 bases, with 9 bases left in between.

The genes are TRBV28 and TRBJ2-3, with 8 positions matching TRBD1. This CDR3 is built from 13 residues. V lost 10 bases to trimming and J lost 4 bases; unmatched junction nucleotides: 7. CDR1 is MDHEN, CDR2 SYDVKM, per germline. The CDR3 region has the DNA TGTGCCACCGCAGGGGGCGGGGCAGATACGCAGTATTTT. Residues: CATAGGGADTQYF.

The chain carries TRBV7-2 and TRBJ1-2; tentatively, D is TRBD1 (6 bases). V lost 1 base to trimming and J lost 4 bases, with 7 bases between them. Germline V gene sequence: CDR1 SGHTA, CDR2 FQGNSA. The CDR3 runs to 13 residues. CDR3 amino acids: CASSLGGGYGYTF. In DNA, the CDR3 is TGTGCCAGCAGCTTAGGAGGGGGCTATGGCTACACCTTC.

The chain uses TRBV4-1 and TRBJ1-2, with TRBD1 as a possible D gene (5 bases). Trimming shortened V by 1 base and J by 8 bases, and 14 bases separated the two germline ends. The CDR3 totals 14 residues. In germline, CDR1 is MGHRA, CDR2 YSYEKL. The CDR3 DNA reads TGCGCCAGCAGCCAAGTTGGCAGGGCAGGGGGCTACACCTTC. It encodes CASSQVGRAGGYTF.

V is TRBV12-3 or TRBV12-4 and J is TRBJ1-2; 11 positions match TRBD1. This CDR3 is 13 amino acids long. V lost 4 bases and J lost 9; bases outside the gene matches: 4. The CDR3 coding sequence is TGTGCCAGCAGTTATGGGACAGGGGGAAGCTACACCTTC. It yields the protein CASSYGTGGSYTF.

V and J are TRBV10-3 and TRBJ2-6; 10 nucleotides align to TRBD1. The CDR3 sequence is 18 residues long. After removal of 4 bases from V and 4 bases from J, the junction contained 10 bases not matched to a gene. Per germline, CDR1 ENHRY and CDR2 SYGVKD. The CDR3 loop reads CAISAPTGGVGGANVLTF. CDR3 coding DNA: TGTGCCATCAGTGCCCCGACAGGGGGCGTGGGAGGGGCCAACGTCCTGACTTTC.

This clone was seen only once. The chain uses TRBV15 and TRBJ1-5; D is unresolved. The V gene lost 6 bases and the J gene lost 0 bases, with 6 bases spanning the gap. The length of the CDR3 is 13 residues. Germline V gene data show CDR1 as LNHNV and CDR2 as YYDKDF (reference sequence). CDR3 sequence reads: CATSRTSNQPQHF. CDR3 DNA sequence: TGTGCCACCAGTAGGACTAGCAATCAGCCCCAGCATTTT.

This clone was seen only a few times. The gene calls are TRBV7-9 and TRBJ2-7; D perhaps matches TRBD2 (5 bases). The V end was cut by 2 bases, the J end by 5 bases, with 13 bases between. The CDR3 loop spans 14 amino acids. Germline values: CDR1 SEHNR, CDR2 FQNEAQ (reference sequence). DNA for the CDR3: TGTGCCAGCAGCTTATTTGAGGAGGCGGACGAGCAGTACTTC. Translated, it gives CASSLFEEADEQYF.

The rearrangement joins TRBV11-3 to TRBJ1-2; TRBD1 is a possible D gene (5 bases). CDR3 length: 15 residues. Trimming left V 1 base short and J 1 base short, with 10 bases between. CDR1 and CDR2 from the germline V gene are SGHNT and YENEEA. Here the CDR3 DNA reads TGTGCCAGCAGCTTAGGAAGGGACGGTAACTATGGCTACACCTTC. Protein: CASSLGRDGNYGYTF.